Following are 22 T cell receptor beta chains from one sample sequenced in a study of beta chain features in type 1 diabetes. The study reverse transcribed the entire isolated RNA, so it sequenced expressed TCRB transcripts. Assay: immunoSEQ multiplex PCR; the TCRdb copy retains only in-frame clones and omits some. The profile covers over 150,000 clones, with roughly an eighth appearing a single time and approximately 0.62% taken by the ten largest. Sequenced input: central memory CD4+ T cells from blood. Receptors originate from a woman aged 18-35 years in good health.

The chain links TRBV14 to TRBJ2-1, with 9 positions matching TRBD2. CDR1 is SGHDN and CDR2 is FVKESK in the germline V gene. With 4 bases clipped from V and 3 bases from J, the junction kept 4 bases outside the gene matches. The CDR3 runs 15 residues. The DNA of the CDR3 is TGTGCCAGCAGCCCCCTAGCGGGAATCTACAATGAGCAGTTCTTC. Translated, it gives CASSPLAGIYNEQFF.

A few counts support this clone. The rearrangement uses TRBV18 and TRBJ2-3; a weak D match, TRBD1 (5 bases). CDR3 length: 13 residues. The V end lost 4 bases, the J end lost 4 bases, and 9 bases lay between the germline ends. Per the germline V gene, CDR1 is KGHSH and CDR2 is LQKENI. The CDR3 is CASSQGSADTQYF. CDR3 bases: TGTGCCAGCTCACAGGGGTCTGCAGATACGCAGTATTTT.

This clone came up a few times. The J gene is TRBJ1-1, the V gene TRBV30; 9 nucleotides align to TRBD1. Germline V CDR1 and CDR2: GTSNPN, SVGIG (reference sequence). V shed 2 bases, J shed 8 bases, and the junction held 12 bases outside the gene matches. CDR3 length: 15 amino acids. The CDR3 DNA is TGTGCCTGGAGTTTCCTCGGGACAGGGCGCTTGGAAGCTTTCTTT. It yields the protein CAWSFLGTGRLEAFF.

This clone was seen a handful of times. This rearrangement joins TRBV9 to TRBJ1-2; possibly TRBD1 for D (5 bases). Between the trimmed V and J ends, which lost 3 bases and 4 bases, there was a span of 10 bases. CDR3 length: 13 residues. The germline V gene has CDR1 SGDLS and CDR2 YYNGEE. The CDR3 region is CASSGQSLYGYTF. CDR3 in DNA: TGTGCCAGCAGCGGACAGTCCCTCTATGGCTACACCTTC.

This chain connects TRBV6-1 to TRBJ2-6; possibly TRBD2 for D (6 bases). This CDR3 comprises 14 residues. Trimming took 4 bases from V and 6 from J, leaving 10 bases between them. The V gene's germline CDR1 is MNHNS and CDR2 SASEGT. CDR3 bases: TGTGCCAGCAGTGCGGGACTTGCGGCCAACGTCCTGACTTTC. Its translation: CASSAGLAANVLTF.

There are a few counts of this clone. This chain links TRBV14 with TRBJ2-7; D unclear. The germline V gene encodes CDR1 SGHDN and CDR2 FVKESK. The V and J ends lost 2 bases and 5 bases respectively, with 13 bases between them. This CDR3 has 14 amino acids. Here the CDR3 reads CASSQFVAVNEQYF. As DNA, the CDR3 is TGTGCCAGCAGCCAATTTGTGGCTGTTAACGAGCAGTACTTC.

The chain links TRBV4-2 to TRBJ2-6; 7 bases match TRBD1. V shed 0 bases and J 4 bases; nucleotides not matched to a gene: 6. The CDR3 extends over 17 amino acids. CDR1 LGHNA and CDR2 YNFKEQ come from the germline V gene. The CDR3 spells CASSQDRGRAGANVLTF. CDR3 bases: TGTGCCAGCAGCCAAGATAGGGGGCGTGCGGGGGCCAACGTCCTGACTTTC.

The V call is TRBV6-5, the J call TRBJ2-7; maybe TRBD1 (5 bases). Germline CDR1 and CDR2: MNHEY and SVGAGI. The CDR3 is 12 amino acids. Trimming took 4 bases from V and 5 from J, leaving 9 bases between them. In DNA, the CDR3 is TGTGCCAGCAGTTCAGGGTACAACGAGCAGTACTTC. Translated: CASSSGYNEQYF.

This clone was observed a few times. V and J are TRBV5-1 and TRBJ2-3, with unresolved D. CDR3 size: 13 residues. Trimming left V 7 bases short and J 1 base short, with 10 bases between. Germline CDR1 reads SGHRS; CDR2 reads YFSETQ. The CDR3 loop reads CASGLGRTDTQYF. CDR3 bases: TGCGCCAGCGGGCTGGGCCGCACAGATACGCAGTATTTT. The full variable domain, in which reference TRBV5-1 and TRBJ2-3 provide the parts outside the CDR3, is KAGVTQTPRYLIKTRGQQVTLSCSPISGHRSVSWYQQTPGQGLQFLFEYFSETQRNKGNFPGRFSGRQFSNSRSEMNVSTLELGDSALYLCASGLGRTDTQYFGPGTRLTVL.

In its sample, this clone was seen a few times. The chain uses TRBV4-2 and TRBJ2-2, with 14 nucleotides matching TRBD2. Germline values: CDR1 LGHNA, CDR2 YNFKEQ. CDR3 size: 17 residues. The ends lost 4 bases at V and 0 bases at J; junction bases unmatched: 1. In DNA, the CDR3 is TGTGCCAGCAGCCCGACTAGCGGGAGGGCGAACACCGGGGAGCTGTTTTTT. This codes for CASSPTSGRANTGELFF.

This clone was found a few times. The gene calls are TRBV18 and TRBJ2-5; no clear D gene. The V gene lost 6 bases and the J gene lost 5 bases, with 7 bases spanning the gap. This CDR3 has 11 amino acids. Per germline, CDR1 KGHSH and CDR2 LQKENI. The CDR3 reads CASSREETQYF. The CDR3 DNA follows: TGTGCCAGCTCCCGTGAGGAGACCCAGTACTTC.

In its sample, this clone was seen a few times. J is TRBJ1-2 and V is TRBV19, with 7 bases fitting TRBD1. This CDR3 is 12 amino acids long. Germline lookup yields CDR1 LNHDA and CDR2 SQIVND (reference sequence). The junction had 6 bases not matched to a gene; V was cut back by 6 bases and J by 8 bases. The CDR3 reads CASRKGAKGYTF. DNA of the CDR3: TGTGCCAGTAGGAAGGGGGCTAAAGGCTACACCTTC.

V usage is TRBV5-1 and J usage is TRBJ2-5; 11 bases align to TRBD2. The ends lost 4 bases at V and 6 bases at J; junction bases unmatched: 14. Germline CDR1 SGHRS, CDR2 YFSETQ. This CDR3 comprises 17 residues. CDR3 bases: TGCGCCAGCAGCGCAACTAGCGGGAGCGGAATGAAACAGACCCAGTACTTC. Residues: CASSATSGSGMKQTQYF.

This clone has more than one count but fewer than ten. This chain connects TRBV6-1 to TRBJ2-7; 12 bases are a match to TRBD2. Trimming cost V 1 base and J 4 bases; bases outside gene matches: 2. Germline V gene data show CDR1 as MNHNS and CDR2 as SASEGT. This CDR3 is built from 15 residues. Here the CDR3 reads CASSEGTSGEYEQYF. DNA for the CDR3: TGTGCCAGCAGTGAAGGGACTAGCGGGGAATACGAGCAGTACTTC.

This clone was counted between two and nine times. The chain uses TRBV4-1 and TRBJ2-7; 10 nucleotides match TRBD2. Germline V lookup: CDR1 MGHRA, CDR2 YSYEKL. The CDR3 runs 15 residues. Trimming cost V 2 bases and J 4 bases; bases outside gene matches: 5. Here the CDR3 reads CASSQTSGISYEQYF. CDR3 coding DNA: TGCGCCAGCAGCCAAACTAGCGGGATTTCATACGAGCAGTACTTC.

A few counts support this clone. This chain joins TRBV4-2 and TRBJ2-7; 12 bases map to TRBD2. Germline lookup yields CDR1 LGHNA and CDR2 YNFKEQ. The V segment lost 1 base and the J segment 7 bases; nucleotides outside the gene matches: 14. The CDR3 has 18 amino acids. The CDR3 spells CASSQAGTSGPQAWEQYF. The CDR3 coding sequence is TGTGCCAGCAGCCAAGCCGGGACTAGCGGGCCCCAGGCGTGGGAGCAGTACTTC.

The CDR3 DNA follows: TGTGCCAGCAGTTCGGGACAGGAGTACGGTCAGCCCCAGCATTTT. Amino acid sequence: CASSSGQEYGQPQHF. The chain couples TRBV28 to TRBJ1-5; TRBD1 matches 8 bases. In germline, CDR1 is MDHEN, CDR2 SYDVKM. This CDR3 spans 15 amino acids. Trimming at V came to 4 bases and at J to 6 bases, leaving 8 bases not matched to a gene.

The CDR3 DNA follows: TGTGCCTGGATTGGGACAGGGTATGCTGGGGCCAACGTCCTGACTTTC. This encodes CAWIGTGYAGANVLTF. The chain carries TRBV30 and TRBJ2-6, with 9 bases aligning to TRBD1. CDR1 GTSNPN and CDR2 SVGIG come from the germline V gene (reference sequence). This CDR3 is built from 16 residues. V shed 4 bases and J 2 bases; nucleotides not matched to a gene: 6.

The chain couples TRBV9 to TRBJ1-1, with D possibly TRBD1 on 5 matching bases. The CDR3 length is 15 residues. CDR1 is SGDLS and CDR2 is YYNGEE in the germline V gene. V shed 0 bases and J shed 3 bases, with 12 bases lying between them. CDR3 nucleotide sequence: TGTGCCAGCAGCGTAGGCGGGGCAGTGGACACTGAAGCTTTCTTT. As protein: CASSVGGAVDTEAFF. Combining the CDR3 with reference TRBV9 and TRBJ1-1 gives the whole variable domain DSGVTQTPKHLITATGQRVTLRCSPRSGDLSVYWYQQSLDQGLQFLIQYYNGEERAKGNILERFSAQQFPDLHSELNLSSLELGDSALYFCASSVGGAVDTEAFFGQGTRLTVV.

This rearrangement joins TRBV9 to TRBJ2-7; D possibly corresponds to TRBD1 (6 bases). V lost 0 bases, J lost 6 bases, and 13 bases lay in between. Germline values: CDR1 SGDLS, CDR2 YYNGEE. The CDR3 length is 14 residues. CDR3 nucleotides: TGTGCCAGCAGCGTAGGGGACAATAAAGCCGAGCAGTACTTC. This sequence encodes CASSVGDNKAEQYF.

This chain links TRBV28 with TRBJ2-5, with a possible D match to TRBD1 (6 bases). Germline-derived CDR1 and CDR2 are MDHEN and SYDVKM. With 4 bases removed from V and 3 bases from J, the gap between germline ends came to 18 bases. CDR3 size: 16 residues. In DNA form, the CDR3 reads TGTGCCAGCAGTTCTTTGGGGGCAGTAAGGGAAGAGACCCAGTACTTC. As protein: CASSSLGAVREETQYF.

This clone was observed a few times. The genes are TRBV5-6 and TRBJ1-1; tentatively, D is TRBD1 (5 bases). With 0 bases removed from V and 0 bases from J, the gap between germline ends came to 9 bases. This CDR3 is built from 15 residues. Germline lookup yields CDR1 SGHDT and CDR2 YYEEEE. CDR3 DNA: TGTGCCAGCAGCTTGGGACAGCTAATGAACACTGAAGCTTTCTTT. This gives the protein CASSLGQLMNTEAFF.